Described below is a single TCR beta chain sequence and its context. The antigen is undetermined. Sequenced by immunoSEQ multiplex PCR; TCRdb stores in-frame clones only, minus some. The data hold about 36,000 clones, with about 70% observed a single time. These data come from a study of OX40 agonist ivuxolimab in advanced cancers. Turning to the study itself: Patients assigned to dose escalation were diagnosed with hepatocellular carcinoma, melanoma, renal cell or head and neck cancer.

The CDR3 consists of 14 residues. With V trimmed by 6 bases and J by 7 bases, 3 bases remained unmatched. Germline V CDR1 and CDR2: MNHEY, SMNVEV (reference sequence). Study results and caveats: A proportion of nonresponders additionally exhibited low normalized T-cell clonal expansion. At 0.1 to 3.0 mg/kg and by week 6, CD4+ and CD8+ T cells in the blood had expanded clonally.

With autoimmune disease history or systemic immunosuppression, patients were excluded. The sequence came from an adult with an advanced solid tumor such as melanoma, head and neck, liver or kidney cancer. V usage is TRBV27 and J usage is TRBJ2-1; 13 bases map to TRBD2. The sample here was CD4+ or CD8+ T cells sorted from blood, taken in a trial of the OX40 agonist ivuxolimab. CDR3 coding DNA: TGTGCCAGCAGACTAGCGGGGGGGCGAAATGAGCAGTTCTTC. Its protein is CASRLAGGRNEQFF.